Listed here are 3 T cell receptor beta chains from one sample, sequenced in a study of cytomegalovirus exposure and HLA in healthy donors. The PCR ran on 60 Vbeta and 13 Jbeta primers. Sequencing used immunoSEQ multiplex PCR; TCRdb keeps in-frame clones, though not all of them. The sample shows some 110,000 clones, around 80% of them seen only once. Sequencing was carried out using PBMCs. Every receptor here comes from a man aged 25 to 40 in good health and CMV-seronegative.

The chain combines TRBV5-1 with TRBJ1-1; 8 nucleotides match TRBD1. After removal of 6 bases from V and 4 bases from J, the junction contained 8 bases not matched to a gene. Germline CDR1 SGHRS, CDR2 YFSETQ. This CDR3 is built from 14 residues. CDR3 in DNA: TGCGCCAGCACGGTTACGACAGGGGCCACTGAAGCTTTCTTT. Its translation: CASTVTTGATEAFF.

CDR3 nucleotide sequence: TGTGCCAAACGACAGGGGAACACTGAAGCTTTCTTT. Its protein product is CAKRQGNTEAFF. J is TRBJ1-1 and V is TRBV2, with 7 bases fitting TRBD1. CDR1 and CDR2 (germline): SNHLY, FYNNEI. V shed 10 bases and J 1 base; nucleotides not matched to a gene: 3. The CDR3 has 12 amino acids.

The genes are TRBV15 and TRBJ2-3; possibly TRBD2 for D (6 bases). The germline V gene has CDR1 LNHNV and CDR2 YYDKDF (reference sequence). The length of the CDR3 is 14 residues. V dropped 1 base and J dropped 2 bases, with 7 bases sitting between them. CDR3: CATSRGLDTDTQYF. The CDR3 DNA sequence: TGTGCCACCAGCAGAGGACTAGACACAGATACGCAGTATTTT.